The rows below give T cell receptor beta chains drawn from one sample of a study of T cell changes during pregnancy in multiple sclerosis. Sequenced by immunoSEQ multiplex PCR; TCRdb stores in-frame clones only, minus some. The table includes roughly 60,000 clones, about 90% detected once. This material consisted of peripheral blood, taken in the second trimester of pregnancy. The receptors shown here come from a female donor in good health, enrolled as a control in a pregnancy study. Both conserved end residues are part of each CDR3. A D gene is named only where the DNA matches it firmly. The listing skips clone size in some rows; elsewhere it reads once, few, many or a size class.

cdr3_nt	cdr3_aa	j_call	clone_size	d_call	v_call
TGCGCCAGCAGCCCCCGGAACACCGGGGAGCTGTTTTTT	CASSPRNTGELFF	TRBJ2-2	once	.	TRBV5-1
TGTGCCAGCCGACGGACTAGCGGGGGTATCCTCGGTACGCAGTATTTT	CASRRTSGGILGTQYF	TRBJ2-3	.	TRBD2	TRBV19
TGCGCCAGCAGCGACAGCGCACAGGGCTCCGGAAACACCATATATTTT	CASSDSAQGSGNTIYF	TRBJ1-3	.	.	TRBV5-1
TGCGCCAGCAGCGCAAGTGGACAGTACCATAATTCACCCCTCCACTTT	CASSASGQYHNSPLHF	TRBJ1-6	.	.	TRBV4-1
TGTGCCAGCAGGAGCATGAACACTGAAGCTTTCTTT	CASRSMNTEAFF	TRBJ1-1	.	.	TRBV11-2
TGTGCCAGCAGCTTTTGGCAGGCACTCTACGAGCAGTACTTC	CASSFWQALYEQYF	TRBJ2-7	.	.	TRBV5-6
TGTGCCAGCACAAAGGGGAATAATGAAAAACTGTTTTTT	CASTKGNNEKLFF	TRBJ1-4	once	.	TRBV6-1
TGTGCCAGCGCACGGGGGAGCACAGATACGCAGTATTTT	CASARGSTDTQYF	TRBJ2-3	.	.	TRBV2
TGTGCCAGCAGCCCGGCCGGAAGGGGCCGCTACGAGCAGTACTTC	CASSPAGRGRYEQYF	TRBJ2-7	.	.	TRBV5-6
TGTGCCAGCATGGTCGGGACCGGGGAGCTGTTTTTT	CASMVGTGELFF	TRBJ2-2	.	.	TRBV27
TGTGCCAGCAGTCATGGCTCCGGGGAGCTGTTTTTT	CASSHGSGELFF	TRBJ2-2	.	.	TRBV6-1
TGTGCCAGCAGTGTTTCGGGGGGGAACCCCTACGAGCAGTACTTC	CASSVSGGNPYEQYF	TRBJ2-7	.	TRBD2	TRBV2
TGTGCCAGTAGTCCCTGGACGGGAAGCGGGAGAAGGTCGTGGGAGCAGTACTTC	CASSPWTGSGRRSWEQYF	TRBJ2-5	.	TRBD2	TRBV19
TGTGCCAGCGCGGGCGGGAGGGCCGCGTACAATGAGCAGTTCTTC	CASAGGRAAYNEQFF	TRBJ2-1	.	TRBD2	TRBV11-2
TGTGCCAGCAGCCCCATGATGTTTAGCGGGAGAGGGAATGAGCAGTTCTTC	CASSPMMFSGRGNEQFF	TRBJ2-1	.	TRBD2	TRBV5-5
TGTGCCAGCAGTGACAGCGCGGGGGGGACCAGTGAGCAGTTCTTC	CASSDSAGGTSEQFF	TRBJ2-1	.	TRBD2	TRBV6-4
TGTGCCAGCAGAAAACTAGATATAGGTCATACGCAGTATTTT	CASRKLDIGHTQYF	TRBJ2-3	.	.	TRBV27
TGCAGCGTTGTCCTGTATGGGGAGGGCCGGGAAGAGACCCAGTACTTC	CSVVLYGEGREETQYF	TRBJ2-5	once	TRBD2	TRBV29-1
TGTGCCAGCAGCCTCGGGGGAACCTACGAGCAGTACTTC	CASSLGGTYEQYF	TRBJ2-7	once	.	TRBV7-8
TGTGCCAGCAGCGTAGCAGTTCAGGGGGGCGGCTATGGCTACACCTTC	CASSVAVQGGGYGYTF	TRBJ1-2	.	TRBD1	TRBV9
TGCGCCAGCAGCTTGAGTCCAGGGGGTAAGGAAGCTTTCTTT	CASSLSPGGKEAFF	TRBJ1-1	once	TRBD1	TRBV5-1
TGTGCCAGCGACTTTGGCGGGGTGCAGTACTTC	CASDFGGVQYF	TRBJ2-7	.	.	TRBV19
TGCGCCAGCAGCGACCTAGCGGGAGTTGGAGAGACCCAGTACTTC	CASSDLAGVGETQYF	TRBJ2-5	.	TRBD2	TRBV5-1
TGCAGCGTCTTAGGGGGGGGAGGCGAGCAGTACTTC	CSVLGGGGEQYF	TRBJ2-7	.	.	TRBV29-1
TGTGCCAGCAGTGACCCCCCAGGGGGGACCTACGAGCAGTACTTC	CASSDPPGGTYEQYF	TRBJ2-7	once	.	TRBV6-1
TGTGCCAGCAGCCCCCAGAGTGGAGGGGATGAAAAACTGTTTTTT	CASSPQSGGDEKLFF	TRBJ1-4	once	.	TRBV4-2
TGTGCCAGCAGCTTAGCCCTCAGGGAAGAGCTGTTTTTT	CASSLALREELFF	TRBJ1-4	.	.	TRBV7-6
TGCGCCAGCAGCTTGACTAGCGGGAGCTACGAGCAGTACTTC	CASSLTSGSYEQYF	TRBJ2-7	.	TRBD2	TRBV5-1
TGTGTCAGTAGTATAGTGGTCGGCTCCTACGAGCAGTACTTC	CVSSIVVGSYEQYF	TRBJ2-7	.	.	TRBV19
TGTGCCAGCAGCCCCAGGACTCAACAAGAGACCCAGTACTTC	CASSPRTQQETQYF	TRBJ2-5	once	.	TRBV11-2
TGTGCCAGCAGTTGGACTAGCGGGGGACCCTACAATGAGCAGTTCTTC	CASSWTSGGPYNEQFF	TRBJ2-1	few	TRBD2	TRBV6-5
TGTGCCAGCAGCTTGACCGGGACAGGGGGTTACAATGAGCAGTTCTTC	CASSLTGTGGYNEQFF	TRBJ2-1	.	TRBD1	TRBV7-6
TGTGCCAGCAGTTCCCCCGGGTACGAGCAGTACTTC	CASSSPGYEQYF	TRBJ2-7	.	.	TRBV27
TGCGCCAGCAGCCACCTTGGGAGGGAGGGGGAGACCCAGTACTTC	CASSHLGREGETQYF	TRBJ2-5	.	TRBD2	TRBV4-1
TGTGCCAGTAGTCCCCCCGGGACTATTAATACGCAGTATTTT	CASSPPGTINTQYF	TRBJ2-3	.	TRBD2	TRBV19
TGTGCCAGCAGCCAAGGGGGGGGACTAGCGGGAGGGATGGGACAAGAGACCCAGTACTTC	CASSQGGGLAGGMGQETQYF	TRBJ2-5	.	TRBD2	TRBV4-2
TGCGCCAGCAGCCAAGAAGGGACTACCTACGAGCAGTACTTC	CASSQEGTTYEQYF	TRBJ2-7	.	TRBD2	TRBV4-1
TGTGCCAGCAGCGGAAACAGGGTCTCCTACGAGCAGTACTTC	CASSGNRVSYEQYF	TRBJ2-7	.	.	TRBV7-2
TGTGCCAGCAGAGGAGGGCTGACTGAAGCTTTCTTT	CASRGGLTEAFF	TRBJ1-1	.	.	TRBV6-1
TGTGCCAGCAGTTCCCGGACTAGCGGGAGAGGGTGGGGGCAGTTCTTC	CASSSRTSGRGWGQFF	TRBJ2-1	.	TRBD2	TRBV27
TGTGCCAGCAGTTTCGGGTCAGGGGCTCAATTAGCGACTAATGAAAAACTGTTTTTT	CASSFGSGAQLATNEKLFF	TRBJ1-4	once	.	TRBV28
TGTGCCAGCAAACAGGGGTATGGCTACACCTTC	CASKQGYGYTF	TRBJ1-2	.	TRBD1	TRBV25-1
TGTGCCATCAGCGAAACCCTACGAGGACAAATCTATGGCTACACCTTC	CAISETLRGQIYGYTF	TRBJ1-2	.	.	TRBV10-3
TGTGCCAGCAGTTTACGACAGGGTAGTCAGCCCCAGCATTTT	CASSLRQGSQPQHF	TRBJ1-5	.	TRBD1	TRBV28
TGTGCCAGCAGCCTGGGACAGAACACTGAAGCTTTCTTT	CASSLGQNTEAFF	TRBJ1-1	few	.	TRBV7-9
TGTGCCAGCAGCCGGGGTGTGAGCACTGAAGCTTTCTTT	CASSRGVSTEAFF	TRBJ1-1	.	.	TRBV7-9
TGTGCCAGCAGCCAAAATGGACTAGCGGGAGCCGAGCAGTACTTC	CASSQNGLAGAEQYF	TRBJ2-7	.	TRBD2	TRBV7-2
TGTGCCTGGAGCGAGGAGGAGACAGGGGAAACTGAAGCTTTCTTT	CAWSEEETGETEAFF	TRBJ1-1	few	TRBD1	TRBV30
TGTGCCAGCAGTTTATCGACGGGACTGATGAATTCACCCCTCCACTTT	CASSLSTGLMNSPLHF	TRBJ1-6	.	.	TRBV27
TGTGCCAGCAGCTTATCGGGATTGGGCTGGGGCAATCAGCCCCAGCATTTT	CASSLSGLGWGNQPQHF	TRBJ1-5	.	.	TRBV7-8
TGCGCCAGCAGCTCCGGGACAGGTTCCTACGAGCAGTACTTC	CASSSGTGSYEQYF	TRBJ2-7	.	TRBD1	TRBV5-1
TGTGCCAGCCTACGTTCGGCGGGGGGCGCTGGGGCCAACGTCCTGACTTTC	CASLRSAGGAGANVLTF	TRBJ2-6	.	TRBD2	TRBV9
TGTGCCAGTAGTATAGGTGGCAGGGGCACTGAAGCTTTCTTT	CASSIGGRGTEAFF	TRBJ1-1	.	.	TRBV19
TGTGCCAGCAGTTTATCTAACAGAAGGGAGCAGTACTTC	CASSLSNRREQYF	TRBJ2-7	.	.	TRBV27
TGTGCCAGCAGTCAAATACAGGGAAATTCACCCCTCCACTTT	CASSQIQGNSPLHF	TRBJ1-6	.	.	TRBV7-9
TGTGCCAGCAGTTACAGCGGGGGGTTCCTCCGTACGCAGTATTTT	CASSYSGGFLRTQYF	TRBJ2-3	once	TRBD2	TRBV6-5
TGCAGCGTTGACGTGGGGGGGCGGGGCAATGAGCAGTTCTTC	CSVDVGGRGNEQFF	TRBJ2-1	.	.	TRBV29-1
TGTGCCAGCAGTGAAGCGGGAAGGGGGTACACAGATACGCAGTATTTT	CASSEAGRGYTDTQYF	TRBJ2-3	.	.	TRBV6-1
TGCGCCAGCAGCCAAGATGGGGTTGAGGGAATTCTTAACACCATATATTTT	CASSQDGVEGILNTIYF	TRBJ1-3	.	.	TRBV4-1
TGTGCCAGCAGTGCCCAAAGCTGGGCAGGGGGTTCCACCGGGGAGCTGTTTTTT	CASSAQSWAGGSTGELFF	TRBJ2-2	.	TRBD1	TRBV6-4